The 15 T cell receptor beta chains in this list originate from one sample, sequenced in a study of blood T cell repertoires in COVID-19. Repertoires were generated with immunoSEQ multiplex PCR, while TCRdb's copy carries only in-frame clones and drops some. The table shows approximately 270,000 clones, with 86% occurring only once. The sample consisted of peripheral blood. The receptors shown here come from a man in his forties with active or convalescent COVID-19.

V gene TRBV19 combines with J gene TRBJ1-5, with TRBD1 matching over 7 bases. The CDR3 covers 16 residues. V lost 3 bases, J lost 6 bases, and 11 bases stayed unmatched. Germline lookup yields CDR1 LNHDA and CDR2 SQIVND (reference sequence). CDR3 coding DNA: TGTGCCAGTAGTATGCGACAGGGATCACCACCTCAGCCCCAGCATTTT. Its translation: CASSMRQGSPPQPQHF.

The CDR3 DNA is TGTGCCAGCAGCAGAACGGGGGGTAGCACTGAAGCTTTCTTT. Translating gives CASSRTGGSTEAFF. The rearrangement uses TRBV7-9 and TRBJ1-1; a weak D match, TRBD1 (5 bases). V dropped 5 bases and J dropped 4 bases, with 14 bases sitting between them. CDR3 length: 14 residues. Germline V CDR1 and CDR2: SEHNR, FQNEAQ (reference sequence).

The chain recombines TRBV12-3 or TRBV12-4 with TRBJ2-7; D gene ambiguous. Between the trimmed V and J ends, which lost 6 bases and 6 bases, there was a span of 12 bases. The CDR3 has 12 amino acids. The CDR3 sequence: CASSTPPGEQYF. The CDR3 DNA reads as TGTGCCAGCAGCACCCCCCCGGGCGAGCAGTACTTC.

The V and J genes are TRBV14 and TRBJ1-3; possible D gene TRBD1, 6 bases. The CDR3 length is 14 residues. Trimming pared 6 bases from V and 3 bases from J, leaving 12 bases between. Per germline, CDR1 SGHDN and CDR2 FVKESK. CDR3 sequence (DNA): TGTGCCAGCAGGGACAGAAGTATTGGAAACACCATATATTTT. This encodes CASRDRSIGNTIYF.

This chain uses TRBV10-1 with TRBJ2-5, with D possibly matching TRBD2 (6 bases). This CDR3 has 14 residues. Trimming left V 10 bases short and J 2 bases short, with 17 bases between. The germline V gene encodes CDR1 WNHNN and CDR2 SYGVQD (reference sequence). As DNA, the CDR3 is TGCGCCACCAGCCGGGGAGGATCGCAAGAGACCCAGTACTTC. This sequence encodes CATSRGGSQETQYF.

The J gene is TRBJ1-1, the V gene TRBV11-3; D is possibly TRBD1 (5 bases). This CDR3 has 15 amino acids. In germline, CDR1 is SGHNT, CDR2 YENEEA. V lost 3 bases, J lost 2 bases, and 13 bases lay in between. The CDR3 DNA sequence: TGTGCCAGCAGCTTTAGTTCAGGGCGAAACACTGAAGCTTTCTTT. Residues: CASSFSSGRNTEAFF.

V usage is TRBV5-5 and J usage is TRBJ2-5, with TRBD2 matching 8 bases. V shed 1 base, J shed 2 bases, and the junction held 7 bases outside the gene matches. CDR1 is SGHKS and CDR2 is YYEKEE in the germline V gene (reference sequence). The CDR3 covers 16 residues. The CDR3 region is CASSLSATSVQETQYF. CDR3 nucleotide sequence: TGTGCCAGCAGCTTGTCTGCGACTAGCGTTCAAGAGACCCAGTACTTC. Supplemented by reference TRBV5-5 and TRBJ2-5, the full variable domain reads DAGVTQSPTHLIKTRGQQVTLRCSPISGHKSVSWYQQVLGQGPQFIFQYYEKEERGRGNFPDRFSARQFPNYSSELNVNALLLGDSALYLCASSLSATSVQETQYFGPGTRLLVL.

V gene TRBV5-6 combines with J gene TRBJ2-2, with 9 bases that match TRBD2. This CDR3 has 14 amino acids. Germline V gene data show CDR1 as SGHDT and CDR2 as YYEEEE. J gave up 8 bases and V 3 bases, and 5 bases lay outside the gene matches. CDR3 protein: CASSSVAGAGELFF. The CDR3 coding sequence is TGTGCCAGCAGCTCAGTAGCGGGAGCGGGGGAGCTGTTTTTT.

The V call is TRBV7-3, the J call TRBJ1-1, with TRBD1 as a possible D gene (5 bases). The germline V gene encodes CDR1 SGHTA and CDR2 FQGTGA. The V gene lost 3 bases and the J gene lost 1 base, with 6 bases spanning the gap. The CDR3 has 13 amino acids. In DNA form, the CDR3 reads TGTGCCAGCAGCTTCGGGGGGAACACTGAAGCTTTCTTT. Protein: CASSFGGNTEAFF.

In DNA form, the CDR3 reads TGCGCCAGCAGCTCGGGACAGGGGGAAGAGACCCAGTACTTC. Residues: CASSSGQGEETQYF. The chain carries TRBV5-1 and TRBJ2-5, with 11 bases fitting TRBD1. This CDR3 spans 14 amino acids. CDR1 SGHRS and CDR2 YFSETQ come from the germline V gene. The ends lost 3 bases at V and 3 bases at J; junction bases unmatched: 1.

The CDR3 protein is CASSPPGLSAGGYTF. CDR3 DNA sequence: TGTGCCAGCTCACCACCGGGACTATCGGCGGGGGGCTACACCTTC. The V gene is TRBV18, the J gene TRBJ1-2, with D possibly TRBD1 on 5 matching bases. The CDR3 contains 15 residues. V was shortened by 0 bases and J by 8 bases, with 16 bases between the two germline ends. The germline gives CDR1 KGHSH, CDR2 LQKENI.

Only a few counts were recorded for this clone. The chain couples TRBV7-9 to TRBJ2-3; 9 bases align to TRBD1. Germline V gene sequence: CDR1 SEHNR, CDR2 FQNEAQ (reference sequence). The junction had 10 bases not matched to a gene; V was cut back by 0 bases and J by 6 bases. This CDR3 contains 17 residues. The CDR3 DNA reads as TGTGCCAGCAGCTTAGCGCGCGAGACAGGGGGGCAGGATACGCAGTATTTT. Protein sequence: CASSLARETGGQDTQYF.

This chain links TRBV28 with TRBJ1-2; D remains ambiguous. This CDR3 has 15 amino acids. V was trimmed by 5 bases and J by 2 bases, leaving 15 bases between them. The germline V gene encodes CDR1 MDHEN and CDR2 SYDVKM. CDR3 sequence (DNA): TGTGCCAGCAGTACTCCGATTGTCCGGAACTATGGCTACACCTTC. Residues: CASSTPIVRNYGYTF.

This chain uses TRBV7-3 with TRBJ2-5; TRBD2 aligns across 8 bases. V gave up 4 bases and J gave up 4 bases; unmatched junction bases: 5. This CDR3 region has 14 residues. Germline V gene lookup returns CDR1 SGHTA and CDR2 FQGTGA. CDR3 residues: CASSSREGGETQYF. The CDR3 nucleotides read TGTGCCAGCAGCTCCCGGGAGGGAGGAGAGACCCAGTACTTC.

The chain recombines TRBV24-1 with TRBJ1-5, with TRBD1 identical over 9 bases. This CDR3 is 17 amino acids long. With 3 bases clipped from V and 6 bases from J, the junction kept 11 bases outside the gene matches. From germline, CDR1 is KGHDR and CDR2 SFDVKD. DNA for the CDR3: TGTGCCACCAGTGATGCCCGGACAGGGGAGAGGGGTCAGCCCCAGCATTTT. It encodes CATSDARTGERGQPQHF.